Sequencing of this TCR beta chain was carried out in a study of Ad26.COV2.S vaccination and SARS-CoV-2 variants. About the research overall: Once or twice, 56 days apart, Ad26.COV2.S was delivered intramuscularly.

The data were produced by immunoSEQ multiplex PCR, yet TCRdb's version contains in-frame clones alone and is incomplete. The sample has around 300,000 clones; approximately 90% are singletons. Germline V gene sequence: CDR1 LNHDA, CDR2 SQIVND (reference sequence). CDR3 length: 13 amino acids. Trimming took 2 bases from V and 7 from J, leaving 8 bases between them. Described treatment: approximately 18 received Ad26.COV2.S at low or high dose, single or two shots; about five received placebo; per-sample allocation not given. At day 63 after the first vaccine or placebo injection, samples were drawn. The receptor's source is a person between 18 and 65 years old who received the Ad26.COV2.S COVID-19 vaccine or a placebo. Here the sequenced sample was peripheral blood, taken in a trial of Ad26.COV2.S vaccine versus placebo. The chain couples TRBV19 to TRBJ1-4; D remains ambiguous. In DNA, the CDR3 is TGTGCCAGTAGTATATCTGTGGGTGAAAAACTGTTTTTT. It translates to CASSISVGEKLFF.